This TCR beta chain was profiled in a study of blood T cell repertoires in COVID-19. V was pared by 4 bases and J by 4 bases, with 3 bases of the junction left unmatched. Per germline, CDR1 MNHEY and CDR2 SVGAGI. The CDR3 length is 13 residues. The data were produced by immunoSEQ multiplex PCR, yet TCRdb's version contains in-frame clones alone and is incomplete. Of approximately 55,000 clones detected, around 90% appear once; the ten largest clones hold 5.5% to 7.5%. This sequence originates from a man aged 45 to 65 with active COVID-19. Sequencing was carried out using peripheral blood. This chain connects TRBV6-5 to TRBJ1-2, with TRBD1 matching 7 bases. CDR3 DNA: TGTGCCAGCAGTTTCCGGGACAGCTATGGCTACACCTTC. As protein: CASSFRDSYGYTF.